This T cell receptor beta chain was documented in a study of cytomegalovirus exposure and HLA in healthy donors. Study results and limitations: Listed as cytomegalovirus-associated were 150 to 200 TCR beta chains. There were three CMV-associated chains whose specificity for CMV antigens was confirmed in vitro. The tendency of first-cohort TCR clusters to co-occur in the 120 or so validation repertoires was the finding of a later analysis.

The protocol was immunoSEQ multiplex PCR, while the TCRdb copy is restricted to in-frame clones and leaves out a portion. The sample has some 340,000 clones, roughly 90% seen once; the top ten hold 1% to 1.5%. In regard to this clone: Its antigen is as yet unknown.

CDR1 MNHEY and CDR2 SMNVEV come from the germline V gene (reference sequence). The CDR3 totals 16 residues. Trimming took 6 bases from V and 0 from J; bases not matched to a gene: 7. The sample taken for sequencing was PBMCs. This rearrangement joins TRBV27 to TRBJ2-2, with 7 bases matching TRBD2. The TCR comes from a young woman in good health and CMV-seropositive. The CDR3 DNA is TGTGCCAGCAGCAAGCAAGCGGGGACGAACACCGGGGAGCTGTTTTTT. Residues: CASSKQAGTNTGELFF.